The clone carrying this T cell receptor (beta chain) was counted only a few times. No antigen is known for it. As every portion of the isolated RNA was reverse transcribed, the sequencing read expressed TCRB transcripts. Mean read depth for naive, central memory and regulatory T cell samples was a few million reads. Generated by immunoSEQ multiplex PCR, the TCRdb table keeps only in-frame clones and is missing some. The repertoire holds about 300,000 clones, with roughly 8% as singletons. The data belong to a study of beta chain features in type 1 diabetes. General study points: Individuals with type 1 diabetes displayed fewer insertions and more deletions at VDJ junctions.

This clonotype was obtained from a woman in her late teens or twenties in good health. Input material: central memory CD4+ T cells from blood.

CDR3 protein: CASSQGDILAKNIQYF. CDR3 DNA sequence: TGCGCCAGCAGCCAAGGTGACATACTAGCCAAAAACATTCAGTACTTC. The genes are TRBV4-1 and TRBJ2-4; no clear D gene. From germline, CDR1 is MGHRA and CDR2 YSYEKL. The CDR3 length is 16 residues. Trimming removed 1 base from V and 0 bases from J, with 10 bases in between.